These 29 T cell receptor beta chains were all obtained from the same sample, sequenced in a study of identical twins. TCRdb redid the calling of the 5' RACE reads with MiXCR, one entry per CDR3 protein. Of roughly 480,000 distinct CDR3 sequences listed, 20% to 30% are singletons. These data also featured in a second study, about T cells expressing NK-cell markers.

The sequenced material came from CD4+ T cells sorted from blood. These receptors came from a woman aged 18-29 years in good health.

The rearrangement uses TRBV20-1 and TRBJ2-5, with D possibly matching TRBD2 (6 bases). The CDR3 covers 13 residues. In germline, CDR1 is DFQATT, CDR2 SNEGSKA (reference sequence). The V end lost 7 bases, the J end lost 10 bases, and 22 bases lay between the germline ends. The chain's CDR3 is CSEQTGLQEVQYF. CDR3 sequence (DNA): TGCAGTGAACAGACGGGACTCCAGGAGGTCCAGTACTTC.

This clonotype turned up a few times. This sequence joins TRBV12-3 or TRBV12-4 and TRBJ1-6; perhaps TRBD1 as D (5 bases). This CDR3 region has 16 residues. V was cut by 5 bases and J by 6 bases, with 17 bases left in between. The CDR3 DNA sequence: TGTGCCAGCAGTCCGAGACGGGGGAGAGGTAATTCACCCCTCCACTTT. It is translated as CASSPRRGRGNSPLHF.

In this sample, this clonotype turned up a few times. The rearrangement links TRBV5-6 to TRBJ2-2, with D hard to call. With 6 bases removed from V and 5 bases from J, the gap between germline ends came to 20 bases. The CDR3 has 16 amino acids. Per the germline V gene, CDR1 is SGHDT and CDR2 is YYEEEE. CDR3 loop: CASIRLARRGTGELFF. CDR3 in DNA: TGTGCCAGCATCCGGTTAGCCCGCCGTGGAACCGGGGAGCTGTTTTTT.

A single count supports this clonotype. The chain has TRBV12-3 or TRBV12-4 and TRBJ2-5; D is possibly TRBD1 or TRBD2 (5 bases each). Trimming removed 5 bases from V and 9 bases from J, with 19 bases in between. The CDR3 totals 14 residues. The CDR3 sequence is CASSITEGPSAQYF. The CDR3 DNA follows: TGTGCCAGCAGTATCACCGAGGGGCCATCTGCCCAGTACTTC.

The V gene is TRBV12-3 or TRBV12-4, the J gene TRBJ2-2; the D is unclear. CDR3 length: 16 amino acids. Trimming took off 4 bases at V and 1 base at J, with 13 bases between the two ends. CDR3: CASSSLAWGNTGELFF. CDR3 coding DNA: TGTGCCAGCAGTTCACTGGCCTGGGGGAACACCGGGGAGCTGTTTTTT.

The chain links TRBV5-1 to TRBJ2-3; 12 bases line up with TRBD2. This CDR3 has 16 amino acids. V gave up 9 bases and J gave up 4 bases; unmatched junction bases: 12. Germline V gene sequence: CDR1 SGHRS, CDR2 YFSETQ. DNA of the CDR3: TGCGCCACCCGAGAGGGGACTAGCGGGTCAGCAGATACGCAGTATTTT. Translated: CATREGTSGSADTQYF.

Many counts were recorded for this clonotype. The rearrangement links TRBV5-5 to TRBJ2-3; 15 nucleotides match TRBD2. The CDR3 has 17 amino acids. V lost 3 bases, J lost 3 bases, and 5 bases stayed unmatched. CDR1 is SGHKS, CDR2 YYEKEE, per germline (reference sequence). The CDR3 protein is CASSSWTSGGVTDTQYF. The CDR3 nucleotides read TGTGCCAGCAGCTCCTGGACTAGCGGGGGGGTAACAGATACGCAGTATTTT.

The chain joins TRBV20-1 to TRBJ2-3, with D perhaps matching TRBD1 or TRBD2 (5 bases each). The length of the CDR3 is 14 residues. The V and J ends lost 4 bases and 7 bases respectively, with 18 bases between them. Germline values: CDR1 DFQATT, CDR2 SNEGSKA (reference sequence). CDR3 nucleotides: TGCAGTGCTATTCGGACCCGGGACCCCAATACGCAGTATTTT. Its translation: CSAIRTRDPNTQYF.

The chain is built from TRBV6-5 and TRBJ2-3, with TRBD2 matching 11 bases. The V segment lost 4 bases and the J segment 6 bases; nucleotides outside the gene matches: 12. CDR1 and CDR2 (germline): MNHEY, SVGAGI. The CDR3 length is 17 residues. CDR3 nucleotides: TGTGCCAGCAGTTCAAAACCGGGACTAGCGGCAATCGATACGCAGTATTTT. Its protein product is CASSSKPGLAAIDTQYF.

The J gene is TRBJ2-2, the V gene TRBV5-5; TRBD1 might be the D (6 bases). V was clipped by 0 bases and J by 9 bases, with 12 bases between them. The germline V gene has CDR1 SGHKS and CDR2 YYEKEE (reference sequence). The CDR3 runs to 14 residues. For the CDR3, the DNA is TGTGCCAGCAGCTTGGTACAGGGTAACTGGGAGCTGTTTTTT. Residues: CASSLVQGNWELFF.

This clonotype was detected many times. This chain links TRBV7-8 with TRBJ1-5; D is unresolved. The ends were cut back, 1 base at V and 7 bases at J, with 8 bases in the middle. The length of the CDR3 is 13 residues. Germline V gene lookup returns CDR1 SGHVS and CDR2 FQNEAQ. The CDR3 is CASSLGFNQPQHF. The CDR3 nucleotides are TGTGCCAGCAGCTTAGGGTTTAACCAGCCCCAGCATTTT.

Only a few counts were recorded for this clonotype. The chain carries TRBV7-9 and TRBJ1-1; a possible D gene is TRBD1 (5 bases). The CDR3 totals 15 residues. V was trimmed by 3 bases and J by 2 bases, leaving 13 bases between them. The germline CDR1 and CDR2 sequences are SEHNR and FQNEAQ (reference sequence). The CDR3: CASSLLSGGNTEAFF. Written as DNA, the CDR3 is TGTGCCAGCAGCTTGCTATCGGGGGGAAACACTGAAGCTTTCTTT.

The chain recombines TRBV4-1 with TRBJ2-5; D ambiguous. Trimming took off 1 base at V and 5 bases at J, with 14 bases between the two ends. Germline V gives CDR1 MGHRA, CDR2 YSYEKL. This CDR3 region has 15 residues. The DNA for the CDR3 is TGCGCCAGCAGCCAAGGAAGGCGGATAATGGAGACCCAGTACTTC. This sequence encodes CASSQGRRIMETQYF.

This chain links TRBV9 with TRBJ2-7, with D possibly being TRBD1 (6 bases). CDR1 and CDR2 from the germline V gene are SGDLS and YYNGEE. The V gene lost 0 bases and the J gene lost 2 bases, with 9 bases spanning the gap. The CDR3 has 14 amino acids. CDR3 residues: CASSVARGPYEQYF. The CDR3 nucleotides are TGTGCCAGCAGCGTAGCCAGGGGACCCTACGAGCAGTACTTC.

The chain has TRBV4-1 and TRBJ2-5; the D is unclear. The V and J ends lost 1 base and 4 bases respectively, with 19 bases between them. The V gene's germline CDR1 is MGHRA and CDR2 YSYEKL. This CDR3 has 17 amino acids. CDR3 in amino acids: CASSQVFRTQRPETQYF. In DNA form, the CDR3 reads TGCGCCAGCAGCCAAGTATTCAGGACGCAGCGTCCAGAGACCCAGTACTTC.

This clonotype was seen a handful of times. The chain employs TRBV20-1 and TRBJ2-7; possibly TRBD1 or TRBD2 for D (5 bases each). This CDR3 comprises 17 residues. The V gene's germline CDR1 is DFQATT and CDR2 SNEGSKA (reference sequence). The V end lost 0 bases, the J end lost 2 bases, and 20 bases lay between the germline ends. Here the CDR3 DNA reads TGCAGTGCTAGAGATCGGGGCGGGCTAGCTTTCCCCTACGAGCAGTACTTC. Translating gives CSARDRGGLAFPYEQYF.

To note about this clonotype: The junction and the germline gene differ at one end; a read error may be behind it. This chain connects TRBV7-7 to TRBJ2-1; D is unresolved. The germline gives CDR1 SSHAT, CDR2 FNYEAQ (reference sequence). The CDR3 has 15 amino acids. CDR3 DNA: TGTGCTAGCAGCTTAGGAAGGGCCCCCTACAATGAGCAGTTCTTC. Encoded protein: CASSLGRAPYNEQFF. The full variable domain, with the rest looked up from reference TRBV7-7 and TRBJ2-1, is GAGVSQSPRYKVTKRGQDVTLRCDPISSHATLYWYQQALGQGPEFLTYFNYEAQPDKSGLPSDRFSAERPEGSISTLTIQRTEQRDSAMYRCASSLGRAPYNEQFFGPGTRLTVL.

This clonotype was seen a few times. The rearrangement joins TRBV7-2 to TRBJ2-5, with TRBD1 matching over 7 bases. CDR1 is SGHTA, CDR2 FQGNSA, per germline. V was pared by 4 bases and J by 4 bases, with 9 bases of the junction left unmatched. The CDR3 contains 15 residues. CDR3 region: CASSSTGTRLETQYF. In DNA, the CDR3 is TGTGCCAGCAGCTCGACAGGGACGAGATTAGAGACCCAGTACTTC.

The chain recombines TRBV5-1 with TRBJ2-6; 7 bases fit TRBD1. Germline V gene lookup returns CDR1 SGHRS and CDR2 YFSETQ. The CDR3 length is 18 residues. J gave up 0 bases and V 2 bases, and 8 bases lay outside the gene matches. CDR3 region: CASSLQGQSASGANVLTF. In DNA form, the CDR3 reads TGCGCCAGCAGCTTACAGGGACAGTCTGCCTCTGGGGCCAACGTCCTGACTTTC.

In this sample, this clonotype turned up a few times. The rearrangement joins TRBV10-3 to TRBJ2-1, with D uncertain. CDR1 and CDR2 from the germline V gene are ENHRY and SYGVKD. This CDR3 region has 13 residues. The ends were cut back, 6 bases at V and 6 bases at J, with 12 bases in the middle. The CDR3 spells CAISPEPSNEQFF. DNA for the CDR3: TGTGCCATCAGCCCAGAGCCTAGCAATGAGCAGTTCTTC.

CDR3 in amino acids: CSARVIGLGPDTQYF. In DNA, the CDR3 is TGCAGTGCTAGAGTAATCGGACTAGGTCCAGATACGCAGTATTTT. The chain uses TRBV20-1 and TRBJ2-3, with 7 nucleotides matching TRBD2. This CDR3 is built from 15 residues. Per the germline V gene, CDR1 is DFQATT and CDR2 is SNEGSKA (reference sequence). Trimming cost V 1 base and J 4 bases; bases outside gene matches: 8.

This clonotype has a handful of counts. V and J are TRBV29-1 and TRBJ2-7; D not certain. Per germline, CDR1 SQVTM and CDR2 ANQGSEA. V lost 4 bases, J lost 0 bases, and 10 bases lay in between. The CDR3 runs to 13 residues. The CDR3 region is CSVAPQNSYEQYF. The CDR3 DNA is TGCAGCGTTGCGCCGCAGAACTCCTACGAGCAGTACTTC.

The table lists this clonotype with a few counts. The J gene is TRBJ2-1, the V gene TRBV6-2 or TRBV6-3; no reliable D call. CDR3 length: 13 residues. V lost 0 bases and J lost 10, with 10 bases in between. Germline-derived CDR1 and CDR2 are MNHEY and SVGEGT. CDR3 nucleotides: TGTGCCAGCAGTTACTCGAGTCGCGTCGAGCAGTTCTTC. It is translated as CASSYSSRVEQFF.

The rearrangement joins TRBV10-3 to TRBJ2-3, with D perhaps given as TRBD1 or TRBD2 (5 bases each). The CDR3 is 14 amino acids. Germline lookup yields CDR1 ENHRY and CDR2 SYGVKD. The V and J ends lost 2 bases and 7 bases respectively, with 13 bases between them. Here the CDR3 DNA reads TGTGCCATCAGTGAGGCCCCGGGACCATATACGCAGTATTTT. Amino acid sequence: CAISEAPGPYTQYF.

This clonotype has at least ten counts. The chain recombines TRBV4-1 with TRBJ2-3, with D possibly matching TRBD2 (6 bases). V dropped 1 base and J dropped 6 bases, with 14 bases sitting between them. Germline values: CDR1 MGHRA, CDR2 YSYEKL. The CDR3 is 15 amino acids. The CDR3 bases are TGCGCCAGCAGCCAAGCCTTTAGGCGGGGCGATACGCAGTATTTT. Translated: CASSQAFRRGDTQYF.

The gene calls are TRBV28 and TRBJ2-1, with TRBD2 matching 8 bases. CDR1 MDHEN and CDR2 SYDVKM come from the germline V gene. V lost 1 base and J lost 3; bases outside the gene matches: 8. This CDR3 comprises 17 residues. CDR3 loop: CASSLYRLAGLYNEQFF. The CDR3, as DNA: TGTGCCAGCAGTTTATATCGTCTAGCGGGTCTCTACAATGAGCAGTTCTTC.

The chain employs TRBV7-2 and TRBJ2-3; D not resolved. Per the germline V gene, CDR1 is SGHTA and CDR2 is FQGNSA. The ends were cut back, 4 bases at V and 0 bases at J, with 11 bases in the middle. CDR3 size: 15 residues. The CDR3 DNA sequence: TGTGCCAGCAGCTCGACCCTTTCTAGCACAGATACGCAGTATTTT. This sequence encodes CASSSTLSSTDTQYF.

This sequence joins TRBV12-3 or TRBV12-4 and TRBJ2-7, with 12 bases matching TRBD2. V dropped 2 bases and J dropped 3; count of bases not matched to a gene: 11. CDR3 size: 18 residues. The CDR3 DNA reads TGTGCCAGCAGTTTACGGGCTAGCGGGAGGGGTTCCGTCTACGAGCAGTACTTC. This gives the protein CASSLRASGRGSVYEQYF.

The genes are TRBV24-1 and TRBJ2-1; no definite D call. The germline V and J ends were trimmed by 7 bases and 5 bases, with 11 bases remaining between them. CDR1 and CDR2 (germline): KGHDR, SFDVKD. The CDR3 loop spans 13 amino acids. The CDR3, as DNA: TGTGCCACCAGCACTTACTTAGACAATGAGCAGTTCTTC. Protein: CATSTYLDNEQFF.